These 13 T cell receptor beta chains were all obtained from the same sample, sequenced in a study of graft-versus-host responses after intestinal transplantation. Libraries were prepared by immunoSEQ multiplex PCR; TCRdb keeps only in-frame clonotypes and omits some of them. The sample lists 100,000 or so clones, over 75% occurring once. No antigen has been assigned to these receptors. The sequences come from unstimulated CD4+ T cells sorted from spleen or lymph node cells, collected before transplant. These receptor sequences come from a human donor who was the organ donor for an intestinal transplant.

The rearrangement links TRBV5-5 to TRBJ2-7; no clear D. The CDR3 consists of 14 residues. The germline V gene encodes CDR1 SGHKS and CDR2 YYEKEE (reference sequence). Between the trimmed V and J ends, which lost 8 bases and 0 bases, there was a span of 15 bases. CDR3 sequence reads: CARTLKGVSYEQYF. The CDR3 DNA reads TGTGCCAGAACCCTTAAGGGCGTCTCCTACGAGCAGTACTTC.

The chain carries TRBV5-6 and TRBJ2-3, with TRBD2 matching 11 bases. Germline CDR1 reads SGHDT; CDR2 reads YYEEEE. The CDR3 is 16 amino acids. The junction had 9 bases not matched to a gene; V was cut back by 4 bases and J by 5 bases. CDR3 in amino acids: CASSAASGGWIDTQYF. The DNA for the CDR3 is TGTGCCAGCAGCGCTGCTAGCGGGGGGTGGATAGATACGCAGTATTTT.

This chain connects TRBV11-2 to TRBJ2-1; 8 bases match TRBD2. Germline assignment: CDR1 SGHAT and CDR2 FQNNGV. The J segment lost 4 bases and the V segment lost 5 bases, leaving 10 bases of the junction unmatched. The CDR3 sequence is 16 residues long. In DNA, the CDR3 is TGTGCCAGCAGCCCCCTTAGCGGGGCACGTTACAATGAGCAGTTCTTC. This encodes CASSPLSGARYNEQFF.

The CDR3 loop reads CASSIPAGSGNTIYF. The CDR3 coding sequence is TGTGCCAGTAGTATACCGGCGGGCTCTGGAAACACCATATATTTT. The rearrangement links TRBV19 to TRBJ1-3; D remains unclear. This CDR3 contains 15 residues. Germline CDR1 LNHDA, CDR2 SQIVND (reference sequence). With 2 bases removed from V and 0 bases from J, the gap between germline ends came to 8 bases. The variable domain in full, with the rest retrieved from reference TRBV19 and TRBJ1-3, is DGGITQSPKYLFRKEGQNVTLSCEQNLNHDAMYWYRQDPGQGLRLIYYSQIVNDFQKGDIAEGYSVSREKKESFPLTVTSAQKNPTAFYLCASSIPAGSGNTIYFGEGSWLTVV.

The rearrangement uses TRBV5-1 and TRBJ1-1, with D perhaps TRBD1 (6 bases). Trimming took off 4 bases at V and 4 bases at J, with 11 bases between the two ends. Per germline, CDR1 SGHRS and CDR2 YFSETQ. The CDR3 has 13 residues. CDR3 region: CASSREGGTEAFF. DNA of the CDR3: TGCGCCAGCAGCAGAGAGGGGGGCACTGAAGCTTTCTTT.

This clone was detected a few times. The chain employs TRBV6-1 and TRBJ1-5, with D perhaps matching TRBD1 (6 bases). The CDR3 consists of 16 residues. Trimming cost V 3 bases and J 6 bases, with 18 bases left between them. From germline, CDR1 is MNHNS and CDR2 SASEGT. The CDR3 DNA reads TGTGCCAGCAGTGAGAGTTCCGGGACAAGGAGTCAGCCCCAGCATTTT. This sequence encodes CASSESSGTRSQPQHF.

J is TRBJ2-7 and V is TRBV20-1; possible D gene TRBD1, 5 bases. V was shortened by 5 bases and J by 5 bases, with 10 bases between the two germline ends. This CDR3 is built from 11 residues. Germline V gene lookup returns CDR1 DFQATT and CDR2 SNEGSKA (reference sequence). CDR3 in DNA: TGCAGTGCTGTAGGGGTGGACGAGCAGTACTTC. Translation: CSAVGVDEQYF.

CDR3 nucleotide sequence: TGTGCCAGCAAGGGTAGAGGGTTCTCTGGAAACACCATATATTTT. Its translation is CASKGRGFSGNTIYF. The chain carries TRBV5-6 and TRBJ1-3; no clear D gene. The germline V gene encodes CDR1 SGHDT and CDR2 YYEEEE. V lost 6 bases and J lost 0, with 13 bases in between. This CDR3 contains 15 residues.

The CDR3 nucleotides are TGTGCGGTTAGCGGGGGGACTGAAGCTTTCTTT. Its translation: CAVSGGTEAFF. This chain links TRBV28 with TRBJ1-1; D possibly corresponds to TRBD1 (5 bases). There are 11 residues in the CDR3. Looked up from germline, CDR1 is MDHEN and CDR2 is SYDVKM. Filled out from reference TRBV28 and TRBJ1-1, the complete variable domain reads DVKVTQSSRYLVKRTGEKVFLECVQDMDHENMFWYRQDPGLGLRLIYFSYDVKMKEKGDIPEGYSVSREKKERFSLILESASTNQTSMYLCAVSGGTEAFFGQGTRLTVV.

The J gene is TRBJ1-1, the V gene TRBV5-1; D gene uncertain. V was trimmed by 0 bases and J by 2 bases, leaving 11 bases between them. CDR1 is SGHRS and CDR2 is YFSETQ in the germline V gene. The CDR3 is made up of 15 amino acids. CDR3 DNA: TGCGCCAGCAGCTTGGAAGGGCGGATTAACACTGAAGCTTTCTTT. This sequence encodes CASSLEGRINTEAFF.

The gene calls are TRBV10-3 and TRBJ1-2, with D possibly being TRBD1 (6 bases). V lost 0 bases and J 4 bases, leaving 9 bases between the germline ends. The CDR3 covers 14 residues. Germline CDR1 is ENHRY and CDR2 is SYGVKD. The CDR3 is CAISESSGVYGYTF. CDR3 nucleotides: TGTGCCATCAGTGAGTCATCAGGGGTCTATGGCTACACCTTC.

This rearrangement joins TRBV4-1 to TRBJ1-3, with D unclear. V lost 1 base, J lost 0 bases, and 10 bases lay in between. CDR3 length: 16 amino acids. Looked up from germline, CDR1 is MGHRA and CDR2 is YSYEKL. CDR3 DNA sequence: TGCGCCAGCAGCCAAGCACGACTCCTCTCTGGAAACACCATATATTTT. The encoded protein is CASSQARLLSGNTIYF.

This sequence joins TRBV7-2 and TRBJ2-5; D assignment may be TRBD1 or TRBD2 (5 bases each). The CDR3 totals 14 residues. Looked up from germline, CDR1 is SGHTA and CDR2 is FQGNSA. Trimming took off 1 base at V and 3 bases at J, with 9 bases between the two ends. The CDR3 is CASSLGMGEETQYF. Here the CDR3 DNA reads TGTGCCAGCAGCTTAGGGATGGGGGAAGAGACCCAGTACTTC.